The clone carrying this T cell receptor (beta chain) was observed many times. The data were taken from a study of regulatory T cells in long-lasting Graves disease. Arm-PCR with iRepertoire HTBI primers amplified the CDR3 regions for these TCR beta libraries. How the authors handled the data: Sequenced samples collectively carried about 62 TRBV and 14 to 15 TRBJ segments. MiXCR was run by TCRdb on the multiplex PCR reads, yielding one entry per CDR3 protein. TCRdb's processing, not the authors', yielded these V and J calls. Of 350,000 to 500,000 distinct CDR3 sequences in the sample, roughly a fifth were seen once. The V end was cut by 5 bases, the J end by 5 bases, with 3 bases between. CDR3 length equals 11 residues. Time point denoted: persistent/refractory GD, antithyroid drugs over 5 years with positive TRAb. RNA extracted from PBMCs served as the sequencing template.

This TCR derives from a female donor with Graves disease. The source material was peripheral blood mononuclear cells (PBMCs), sampled when the disease was refractory, from a patient treated with antithyroid drugs. The chain has TRBV12-3 or TRBV12-4 and TRBJ2-2; D unclear. CDR3 coding DNA: TGTGCCAGCAGTAATACCGGGGAGCTGTTTTTT. Amino acid sequence: CASSNTGELFF.